This T cell receptor beta chain was obtained from a study of blood T cell repertoires in COVID-19. The overall study: Material from acute and convalescent COVID-19 was sourced from the United States, Italy and Spain. PBMCs, B-cell-depleted T cells, or T cells were the source of the cDNA or gDNA that made up the material.

Original processing notes: The assay estimated nucleated cells by amplifying reference gene primers. Sequencing was performed with immunoSEQ multiplex PCR; in TCRdb, only in-frame clones are kept and a portion is missing. Clone size and the V and J calls come from that table; the DNA yielded D and trimming. The profile covers some 97,000 clones, with 75% to 95% appearing a single time and 1.5% to 2% taken by the ten largest. This clone has just one count. Germline V gene data show CDR1 as SNHLY and CDR2 as FYNNEI. Trimming pared 5 bases from V and 6 bases from J, leaving 16 bases between. CDR3 length: 14 residues.

Sequencing was done on a sample of peripheral blood. The J gene is TRBJ1-1, the V gene TRBV2; D is possibly TRBD1 (5 bases). This receptor was taken from a man between 60 and 75 years old with acute or convalescent COVID-19. The CDR3 coding sequence is TGTGCCAGCAGTACGGACCAAACGGGGGCTGAAGCTTTCTTT. This gives the protein CASSTDQTGAEAFF.